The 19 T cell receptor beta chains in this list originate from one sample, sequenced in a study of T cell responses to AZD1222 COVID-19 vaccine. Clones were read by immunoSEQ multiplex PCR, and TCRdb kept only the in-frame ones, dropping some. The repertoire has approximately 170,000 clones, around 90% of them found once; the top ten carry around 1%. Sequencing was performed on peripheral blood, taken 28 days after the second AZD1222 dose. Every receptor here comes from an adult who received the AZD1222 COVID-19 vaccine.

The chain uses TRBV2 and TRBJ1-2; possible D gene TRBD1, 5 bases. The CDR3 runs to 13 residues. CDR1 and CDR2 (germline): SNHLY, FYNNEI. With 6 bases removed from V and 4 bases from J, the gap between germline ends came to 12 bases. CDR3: CASSPLGTYGYTF. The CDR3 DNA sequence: TGTGCCAGCAGCCCCCTTGGGACCTATGGCTACACCTTC.

The CDR3 loop reads CASSESRLAVTGELFF. In DNA, the CDR3 is TGTGCCAGCAGTGAAAGTAGACTAGCGGTCACCGGGGAGCTGTTTTTT. The genes are TRBV6-1 and TRBJ2-2, with 9 bases matching TRBD2. This CDR3 region has 16 residues. CDR1 and CDR2 from the germline V gene are MNHNS and SASEGT. V lost 2 bases, J lost 4 bases, and 5 bases stayed unmatched.

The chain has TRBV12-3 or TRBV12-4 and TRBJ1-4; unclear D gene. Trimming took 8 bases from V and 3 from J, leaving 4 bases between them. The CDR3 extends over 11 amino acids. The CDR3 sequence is CASGSNEKLFF. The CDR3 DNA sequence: TGTGCCAGCGGGTCTAATGAAAAACTGTTTTTT.

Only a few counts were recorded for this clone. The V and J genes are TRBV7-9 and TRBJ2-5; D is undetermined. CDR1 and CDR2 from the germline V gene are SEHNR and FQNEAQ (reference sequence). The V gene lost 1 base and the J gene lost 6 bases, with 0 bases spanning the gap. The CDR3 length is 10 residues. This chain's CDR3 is CASSLETQYF. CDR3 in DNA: TGTGCCAGCAGCTTAGAGACCCAGTACTTC.

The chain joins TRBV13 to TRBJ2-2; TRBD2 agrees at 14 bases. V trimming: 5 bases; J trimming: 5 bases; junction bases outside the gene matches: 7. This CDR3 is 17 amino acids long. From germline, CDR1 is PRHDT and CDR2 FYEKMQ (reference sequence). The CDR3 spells CASSRGLAGGPTGELFF. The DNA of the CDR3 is TGTGCCAGCAGCCGAGGACTAGCGGGGGGCCCAACCGGGGAGCTGTTTTTT.

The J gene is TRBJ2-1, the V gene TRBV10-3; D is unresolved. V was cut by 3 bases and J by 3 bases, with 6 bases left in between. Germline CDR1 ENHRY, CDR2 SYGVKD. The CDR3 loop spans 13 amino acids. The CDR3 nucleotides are TGTGCCATCAGTGATCAATTCTACAATGAGCAGTTCTTC. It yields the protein CAISDQFYNEQFF.

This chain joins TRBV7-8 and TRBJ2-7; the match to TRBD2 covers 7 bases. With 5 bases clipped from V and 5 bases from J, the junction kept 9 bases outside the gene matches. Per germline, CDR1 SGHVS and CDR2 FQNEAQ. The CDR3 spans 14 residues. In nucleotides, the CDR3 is TGTGCCAGCAGCCCTAGGCGGGGGAGCCACGAGCAGTACTTC. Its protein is CASSPRRGSHEQYF.

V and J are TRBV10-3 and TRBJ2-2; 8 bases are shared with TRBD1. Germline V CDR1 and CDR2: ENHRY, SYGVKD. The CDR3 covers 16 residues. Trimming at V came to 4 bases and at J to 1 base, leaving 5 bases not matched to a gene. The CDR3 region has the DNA TGTGCCATCAGTGCTCGGACAGGGCAGAACACCGGGGAGCTGTTTTTT. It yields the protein CAISARTGQNTGELFF.

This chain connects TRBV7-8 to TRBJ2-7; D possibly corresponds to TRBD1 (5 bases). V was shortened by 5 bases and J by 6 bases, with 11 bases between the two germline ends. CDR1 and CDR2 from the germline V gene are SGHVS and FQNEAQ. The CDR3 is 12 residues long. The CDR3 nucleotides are TGTGCCAGCAGCCGGACATCCGGCGAGCAGTACTTC. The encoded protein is CASSRTSGEQYF.

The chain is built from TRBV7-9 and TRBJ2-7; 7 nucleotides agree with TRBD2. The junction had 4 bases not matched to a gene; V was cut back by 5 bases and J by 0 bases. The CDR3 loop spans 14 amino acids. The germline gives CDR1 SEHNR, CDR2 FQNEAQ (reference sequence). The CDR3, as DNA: TGTGCCAGCAGCCCCAGGACTAGCTCCTACGAGCAGTACTTC. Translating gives CASSPRTSSYEQYF. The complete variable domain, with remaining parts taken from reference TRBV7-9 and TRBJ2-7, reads DTGVSQNPRHKITKRGQNVTFRCDPISEHNRLYWYRQTLGQGPEFLTYFQNEAQLEKSRLLSDRFSAERPKGSFSTLEIQRTEQGDSAMYLCASSPRTSSYEQYFGPGTRLTVT.

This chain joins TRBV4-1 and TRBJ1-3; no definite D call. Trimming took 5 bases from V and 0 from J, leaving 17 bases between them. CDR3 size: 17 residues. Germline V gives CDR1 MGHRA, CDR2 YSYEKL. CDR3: CASSSRIGDNSGNTIYF. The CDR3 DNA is TGCGCCAGCAGCTCCCGAATAGGCGATAACTCTGGAAACACCATATATTTT.

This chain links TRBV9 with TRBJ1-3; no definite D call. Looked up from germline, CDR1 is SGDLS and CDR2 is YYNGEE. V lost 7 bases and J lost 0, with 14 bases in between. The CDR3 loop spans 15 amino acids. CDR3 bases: TGTGCCAGCGGCCCCCTGGGGAGCTCTGGAAACACCATATATTTT. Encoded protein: CASGPLGSSGNTIYF.

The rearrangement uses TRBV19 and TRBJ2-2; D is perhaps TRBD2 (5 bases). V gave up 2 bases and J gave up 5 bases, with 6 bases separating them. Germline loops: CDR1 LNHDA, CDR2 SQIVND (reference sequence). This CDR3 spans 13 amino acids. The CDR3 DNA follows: TGTGCCAGTAGTATAAGCGGTACCGGGGAGCTGTTTTTT. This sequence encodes CASSISGTGELFF.

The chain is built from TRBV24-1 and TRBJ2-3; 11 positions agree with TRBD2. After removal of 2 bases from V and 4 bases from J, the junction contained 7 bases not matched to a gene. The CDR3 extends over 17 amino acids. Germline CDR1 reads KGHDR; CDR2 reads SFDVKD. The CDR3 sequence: CATSDYPGTSGPDTQYF. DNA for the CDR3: TGTGCCACCAGTGATTATCCCGGGACTAGCGGCCCAGATACGCAGTATTTT.

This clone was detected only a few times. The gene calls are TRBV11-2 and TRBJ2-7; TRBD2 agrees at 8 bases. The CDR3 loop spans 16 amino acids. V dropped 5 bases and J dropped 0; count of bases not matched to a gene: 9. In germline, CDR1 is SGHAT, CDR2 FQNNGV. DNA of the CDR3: TGTGCCAGCAGCCCGGGGGGGCTAGCGATCTCCTACGAGCAGTACTTC. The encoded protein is CASSPGGLAISYEQYF. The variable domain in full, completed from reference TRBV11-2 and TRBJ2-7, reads EAGVAQSPRYKIIEKRQSVAFWCNPISGHATLYWYQQILGQGPKLLIQFQNNGVVDDSQLPKDRFSAERLKGVDSTLKIQPAKLEDSAVYLCASSPGGLAISYEQYFGPGTRLTVT.

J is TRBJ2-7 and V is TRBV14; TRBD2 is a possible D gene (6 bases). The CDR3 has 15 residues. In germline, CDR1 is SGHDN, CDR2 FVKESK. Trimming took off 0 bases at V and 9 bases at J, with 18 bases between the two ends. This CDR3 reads CASSQDWREKRGQYF. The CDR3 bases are TGTGCCAGCAGCCAAGATTGGCGGGAAAAACGGGGGCAGTACTTC.

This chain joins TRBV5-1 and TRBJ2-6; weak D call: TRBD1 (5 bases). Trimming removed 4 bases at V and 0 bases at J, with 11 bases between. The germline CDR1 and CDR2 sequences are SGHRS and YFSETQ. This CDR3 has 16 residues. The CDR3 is CASSAEQVSGANVLTF. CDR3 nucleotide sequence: TGCGCCAGCAGCGCAGAACAGGTCTCTGGGGCCAACGTCCTGACTTTC.

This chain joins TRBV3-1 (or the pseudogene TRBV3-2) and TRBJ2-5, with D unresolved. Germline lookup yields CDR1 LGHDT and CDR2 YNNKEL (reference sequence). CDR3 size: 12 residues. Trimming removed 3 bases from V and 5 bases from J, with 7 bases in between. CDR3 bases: TGTGCCAGCAGCCAGGTCTCGGAGACCCAGTACTTC. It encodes CASSQVSETQYF.

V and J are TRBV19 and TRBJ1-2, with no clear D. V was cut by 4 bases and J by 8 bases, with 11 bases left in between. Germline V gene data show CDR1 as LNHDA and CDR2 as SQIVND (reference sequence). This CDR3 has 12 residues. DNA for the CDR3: TGTGCCAGTAGTACCTCTGGGTTGGGCTACACCTTC. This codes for CASSTSGLGYTF. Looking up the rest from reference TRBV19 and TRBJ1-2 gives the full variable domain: DGGITQSPKYLFRKEGQNVTLSCEQNLNHDAMYWYRQDPGQGLRLIYYSQIVNDFQKGDIAEGYSVSREKKESFPLTVTSAQKNPTAFYLCASSTSGLGYTFGSGTRLTVV.